This T cell receptor (beta chain) stems from a study of cytomegalovirus exposure and HLA in healthy donors. Overall study results and limits: Prediction of most subjects' HLA-A and HLA-B alleles by TCR beta sequences was reportedly accurate. Beyond CMV serostatus, there was no information to go on about immune exposure.

The donors were healthy bone marrow donors. The primer mix had 60 Vbeta and 13 Jbeta primers. Data came from immunoSEQ multiplex PCR; TCRdb stores just in-frame clones and leaves some out. This sample's table has more than 40,000 clones. Per the germline V gene, CDR1 is SEHNR and CDR2 is FQNEAQ (reference sequence). The V gene end was trimmed by 2 bases and the J gene end by 0 bases; junction bases not matched to a gene: 2. The CDR3 loop spans 15 amino acids. In regard to this clone: Its target is unknown.

The sequence was collected from a male donor in good health and CMV-seronegative. This chain joins TRBV7-9 and TRBJ1-2; 8 bases are a match to TRBD1. Sequenced material: PBMCs. CDR3 DNA: TGTGCCAGCAGCTTACAGGGGGCCTCTAACTATGGCTACACCTTC. It is translated as CASSLQGASNYGYTF.